This TCR beta chain comes out of a study of blood T cell repertoires in COVID-19 (dated by TCRdb to about 2020). At the level of the whole study: The collaborator samples originated in the United States, Italy and Spain and spanned the acute and convalescent phases of COVID-19. The material from the prospective study consisted of cDNA or gDNA derived from T cells, B-cell-depleted T cells, or PBMCs. The dataset comprised deeply sampled blood TCRbeta repertoires from subjects exposed to, actively infected with, or recovered from COVID-19. A freely available public database, intended as a resource for researchers studying the immune response to SARS-CoV-2, is where the repertoires were released. The samples were drawn from the first 160 participants of the ongoing ImmuneRACE study and from some 1,300 subjects provided by 6 global collaborators. A de-identified subject ID, COVID-19 status, age in years and sex were almost always included in the sample metadata. Where available, HLA class I and class II types were obtained from metadata supplied by the sample provider rather than from assay-based typing.

Broader findings and caveats from the paper: How much clinical and demographic metadata was included differed by source and by participant, and the metadata was provided uncurated.

TCRbeta CDR3 regions were amplified from genomic DNA by means of the immunoSEQ Assay, a bias-controlled multiplex PCR. In the original analysis: The number of nucleated cells in each sample was estimated from the amplification of reference gene primers within the assay. To quantify the absolute abundance of each unique TCRbeta CDR3 rearrangement, sequence reads were collapsed and filtered. Productive Simpson clonality was computed per sample as the square root of Simpson's diversity index over productive rearrangements. Here the immuneACCESS table is served through TCRdb, limited to in-frame sequences with V and J called. Missing clones are a known gap in these copies; in checked studies unresolved V genes cover under half, and the rest lacks a known reason. V, J and clone size are taken as reported in that table, and D and trimming were inferred from the DNA itself. Within this sample are approximately 240,000 clones, with 83% of them counted one time only. 5.5% of the sample rests with the top ten.

This clone appeared a single time. Its antigen is unknown. No base-level quality is on record; no much larger clone is a single base apart. Counted from cysteine to phenylalanine, this CDR3 has 16 amino acids. This entry keeps only the CDR3 DNA: 48 bases, framed from base 1. V gives up 5 bases and J gives up 3 bases, and the segment between their germline ends measures 18 bases. The germline V gene (reference sequence) sets CDR1 to MNHEY and CDR2 to SMNVEV. Whole blood was collected in K2EDTA tubes by collaborating institutions according to the institutions' own protocols. Collaborator samples were shipped for TCRbeta analysis as frozen whole blood, isolated PBMCs, or DNA extracted from either sample type.

The TCR originated in a human donor in a cohort sampled during active COVID-19. In this chain, TRBV27 is recombined with TRBJ2-3, with an unclear D gene assignment. The sequencing sample was made of peripheral blood. CDR3 reads: CASSPHLTTPTDTQYF. The DNA sequence is as follows: TGTGCCAGCAGTCCCCACCTCACTACCCCGACAGATACGCAGTATTTT.